The rows below give T cell receptor beta chains drawn from one sample of a study of control samples from healthy donors and cancer patients. The method was immunoSEQ multiplex PCR; TCRdb's version includes in-frame clones alone and lacks a portion of them. This sample has about 130,000 clones, with about 92% found just once. Sequencing used blood. These receptors were taken from a woman between 50 and 59 years old in good health. CDR3s include the opening cysteine and the closing phenylalanine or tryptophan. D genes are given only for firm matches. The size field is filled for only some rows; it gives once, few, many or a size class.

J	V	size	length	D	CDR3	DNA
TRBJ1-2	TRBV28	few	13	.	CASSTLLTYGYTF	TGTGCCAGCAGTACCCTACTGACGTATGGCTACACCTTC
TRBJ2-7	TRBV19	.	15	.	CASSIVPGSSYEQYF	TGTGCCAGTAGTATAGTTCCCGGCAGCTCCTACGAGCAGTACTTC
TRBJ1-2	TRBV28	.	14	TRBD1	CASRGQGLTNGYTF	TGTGCCAGCAGGGGACAGGGGTTAACTAACGGCTACACCTTC
TRBJ1-2	TRBV19	.	14	.	CASPPGPINYGYTF	TGTGCCAGCCCACCGGGCCCGATTAACTATGGCTACACCTTC
TRBJ1-2	TRBV27	once	16	.	CASRRADRRGGYGYTF	TGTGCCAGCAGACGAGCCGACAGGCGGGGGGGGTATGGCTACACCTTC
TRBJ1-2	TRBV5-1	.	14	.	CASSFGTRNYGYTF	TGCGCCAGCAGCTTCGGCACCCGCAACTATGGCTACACCTTC
TRBJ1-3	TRBV2	.	14	.	CASLSIRSGNTIYF	TGTGCCAGTCTATCTATCAGAAGTGGAAACACCATATATTTT
TRBJ1-2	TRBV18	.	16	.	CASSPLTPSTNYGYTF	TGTGCCAGCTCACCCCTTACACCTAGTACTAACTATGGCTACACCTTC
TRBJ2-1	TRBV27	.	18	TRBD2	CASSAGLAYTRSYNEQFF	TGTGCCAGCAGCGCAGGACTAGCGTATACTCGCTCCTACAATGAGCAGTTCTTC
TRBJ1-4	TRBV30	.	15	.	CAWSVQWGNGEKLFF	TGTGCCTGGAGTGTACAGTGGGGGAACGGGGAAAAACTGTTTTTT
TRBJ2-1	TRBV5-1	once	17	TRBD2	CASSNYLTSGGFNEQFF	TGCGCCAGCAGCAACTACCTGACTAGCGGGGGGTTTAATGAGCAGTTCTTC
TRBJ1-1	TRBV6-5	.	13	.	CATEATGNTEAFF	TGTGCCACCGAAGCGACAGGGAACACTGAAGCTTTCTTT
TRBJ2-1	TRBV7-2	few	14	TRBD2	CASSLVGLASEQFF	TGTGCCAGCAGCTTAGTCGGACTAGCGAGTGAGCAGTTCTTC
TRBJ2-7	TRBV5-8	.	15	.	CASSLGQGLSYEQYF	TGTGCCAGCAGCTTGGGACAGGGACTCTCCTACGAGCAGTACTTC
TRBJ1-2	TRBV19	.	15	TRBD1	CASSINPGQGFGCTF	TGTGCCAGTAGTATAAACCCGGGACAGGGCTTTGGTTGCACCTTC
TRBJ1-1	TRBV6-5	.	14	.	CASSAQGVSPEAFF	TGTGCCAGCAGCGCACAAGGGGTTTCCCCTGAAGCTTTCTTT
TRBJ2-7	TRBV5-1	.	14	TRBD1	CASRGQGVFDEQYF	TGCGCCAGCAGGGGACAGGGGGTCTTCGACGAGCAGTACTTC
TRBJ1-1	TRBV30	.	14	.	CAWSVGRMNTEAFF	TGTGCCTGGAGTGTAGGACGGATGAACACTGAAGCTTTCTTT
TRBJ1-2	TRBV19	once	15	.	CASSIESARVYGYTF	TGTGCCAGTAGTATAGAGTCCGCCAGAGTCTATGGCTACACCTTC
TRBJ1-3	TRBV5-6	few	14	.	CASNLRGIGNTIYF	TGTGCCAGCAACCTCCGCGGTATAGGAAACACCATATATTTT
TRBJ1-4	TRBV6-5	.	14	TRBD1	CASARDRGGEKLFF	TGTGCCAGCGCCCGGGACAGGGGAGGTGAAAAACTGTTTTTT
TRBJ1-6	TRBV14	.	17	.	CASSQVRSSSYNSPLHF	TGTGCCAGCAGCCAAGTCAGAAGCAGCTCCTATAATTCACCCCTCCACTTT
TRBJ1-1	TRBV5-1	.	16	.	CASSLVAGPQNTEAFF	TGCGCCAGCAGCTTGGTTGCAGGTCCCCAGAACACTGAAGCTTTCTTT
TRBJ2-7	TRBV27	.	14	.	CASSLLGSGGAQYF	TGTGCCAGCAGTTTATTGGGATCTGGCGGGGCCCAGTACTTC
TRBJ2-7	TRBV2	.	14	TRBD2	CASNRASGGSEQYF	TGTGCCAGCAATCGGGCTAGCGGGGGGTCCGAGCAGTACTTC
TRBJ1-2	TRBV6-4	.	14	.	CASSERADAIGYTF	TGTGCCAGCAGTGAAAGGGCGGACGCTATAGGCTACACCTTC
TRBJ1-2	TRBV7-9	.	18	TRBD1	CASSPFRGTGDANYGYTF	TGTGCCAGCAGCCCATTTAGAGGGACAGGGGACGCTAACTATGGCTACACCTTC
TRBJ2-7	TRBV6-5	.	13	.	CASRLGTTYEQYF	TGTGCCAGCAGGCTGGGCACTACCTACGAGCAGTACTTC
TRBJ1-6	TRBV3-1/TRBV3-2	.	15	TRBD1	CASSQGQGSVSPLHF	TGTGCCAGCAGCCAAGGACAGGGATCGGTCTCACCCCTCCACTTT
TRBJ1-2	TRBV4-1	.	19	.	CASSQDRNGLRVNNYGYTF	TGCGCCAGCAGCCAAGATCGGAATGGCCTCAGGGTGAATAACTATGGCTACACCTTC
TRBJ2-1	TRBV2	.	13	TRBD2	CASSETSGSMQFF	TGTGCCAGCAGTGAGACTAGCGGGAGTATGCAGTTCTTC
TRBJ1-1	TRBV7-9	once	16	.	CASDPGRGQFFTEAFF	TGTGCCAGCGATCCCGGGAGGGGACAATTTTTTACTGAAGCTTTCTTT
TRBJ1-1	TRBV18	.	13	TRBD1	CASQGDPNTEAFF	TGTGCCAGCCAGGGGGACCCCAACACTGAAGCTTTCTTT
TRBJ2-7	TRBV5-4	many	12	TRBD2	CASSLPAGEQYF	TGTGCCAGCAGCTTACCAGCGGGGGAGCAGTACTTC
TRBJ1-2	TRBV28	.	12	.	CASSTRSYGYTF	TGTGCCAGCAGTACCCGGAGCTATGGCTACACCTTC
TRBJ1-1	TRBV2	.	15	.	CAIPMTASMNTEAFF	TGTGCCATCCCGATGACAGCATCCATGAACACTGAAGCTTTCTTT
TRBJ1-6	TRBV6-1	.	15	TRBD1	CASSDGQGAHSPLHF	TGTGCCAGCAGTGACGGACAGGGGGCTCATTCACCCCTCCACTTT
TRBJ2-1	TRBV13	.	15	.	CASSLENVQYNEQFF	TGTGCCAGCAGCTTAGAGAACGTCCAATACAATGAGCAGTTCTTC
TRBJ1-1	TRBV19	few	14	.	CASSGLRGETEAFF	TGTGCCAGTAGTGGGTTAAGGGGGGAGACTGAAGCTTTCTTT
TRBJ1-1	TRBV29-1	.	13	.	CSLETPPGPKAFF	TGCAGCCTTGAAACCCCCCCAGGACCAAAAGCTTTCTTT
TRBJ1-4	TRBV5-6	.	14	.	CASSLRGVDEKLFF	TGTGCCAGCAGCTTGCGCGGGGTGGATGAAAAACTGTTTTTT
TRBJ2-2	TRBV9	.	17	.	CASSVGQDGGTTGELFF	TGTGCCAGCAGCGTAGGACAGGATGGAGGGACCACTGGGGAGCTGTTTTTT
TRBJ2-1	TRBV10-3	.	15	TRBD2	CASKQLAGRVGEQFF	TGTGCCAGCAAACAACTAGCGGGGCGGGTGGGTGAGCAGTTCTTC
TRBJ1-4	TRBV7-7	.	15	.	CASSLSAGAGEKLFF	TGTGCTAGCAGCTTATCAGCAGGGGCGGGGGAAAAACTGTTTTTT
TRBJ2-5	TRBV10-2	.	15	TRBD2	CASDPRTSGRHSPYF	TGCGCCAGCGATCCCAGGACTAGCGGGCGTCACAGTCCGTACTTC
TRBJ1-3	TRBV10-1	few	15	.	CASSPGPNSGNTIYF	TGCGCCAGCAGTCCGGGACCGAACTCTGGAAACACCATATATTTT
TRBJ1-6	TRBV18	.	15	TRBD1	CASSPEGQGSSPLHF	TGTGCCAGCTCACCGGAGGGACAGGGAAGCTCACCCCTCCACTTT
TRBJ1-1	TRBV5-6	.	13	.	CASSFRVDTEAFF	TGTGCCAGCAGCTTCCGCGTGGACACTGAAGCTTTCTTT